The present entry profiles one TCR beta chain with its context. Its antigen is not known. Data came from immunoSEQ multiplex PCR; TCRdb stores just in-frame clones and leaves some out. The sample lists some 2.1 million clones, 90% to 95% seen once, with about 1.6% in the top ten. Terminally differentiated effector memory CD45RA+ cells were excluded by CCR7 positive selection of CD45RO-negative cells. Recent acute infections and vaccinations were absent in the healthy HIV-negative adult donors. These data belong to a study of shared clonotypes between healthy human individuals. Study outcomes and limitations: Four donors held around 5% of naive CD4 clonotypes in common.

Sequenced: naive CD8+ T cells from PBMCs. The TCR originated in a man in his late teens or twenties in good health. Some clones in this sample may be carry-over from other donors' samples.

The CDR3 sequence is CASSLDLVGEGTEAFF. CDR3 nucleotide sequence: TGTGCCAGCAGCTTAGATCTGGTAGGGGAGGGCACTGAAGCTTTCTTT. The rearrangement joins TRBV11-2 to TRBJ1-1, with D tentatively TRBD1 (5 bases). V gave up 0 bases and J gave up 4 bases, with 15 bases separating them. Germline loops: CDR1 SGHAT, CDR2 FQNNGV. The CDR3 is 16 residues long.